The entry below gives a single TCR beta chain sequence along with its context. There is no known antigen for this receptor. The input lacks base qualities; no much larger clone sits a single base away. TCRdb lists the instrument as Illumina HiSeq 1500. TCRdb reprocessing: public reads trimmed at Q25 with fastp, clones called with MiXCR, in-frame beta chains kept. Each CDR3 protein appears once, grouped with its most common genes and DNA. In all, the sample holds 380,000 or so distinct CDR3 sequences, and approximately 35% of those were seen once. The top ten hold roughly 14% of the sample. This record comes from a study of T cell repertoires in cytomegalovirus infection (dated by TCRdb to about 2019). In terms of the full investigation: Recently identified HLA-C-restricted CMV epitopes, whose presentation resists viral immunomodulation, were targeted by peptide stimulations together with well-studied HLA-B-restricted epitopes. Donor HLA type was relevant to the analysis, as public TCR beta signatures indicated carriage of CMV infection together with the matching HLA type. Overall study outcomes, separate from this receptor: The ex vivo response was dominated by HLA-C-restricted CMV-specific TCR beta clonotypes, which also provided the single most frequent clonotype in two of eight donors. Cumulative frequency of public TCR beta family members discriminated carriers of CMV infection plus the relevant HLA type in this cohort and an independent roughly 330-donor cohort.

CDR1 LNHDA and CDR2 SQIVND were looked up in the germline V gene (reference sequence). The CDR3 sequence holds 14 residues, the cysteine and valine included. The read is trimmed to its CDR3 DNA, 42 bases read in frame from base 1. Trimming costs V 3 bases and J 2 bases, and their ends lie 11 bases apart. Taken with the paper, the label for treatment or condition translates to: in vitro stimulation with specific CMV peptide epitopes to enrich CMV-specific T cells. The chain is made from TRBV19 and TRBJ2-7, with the D gene possibly TRBD1 or TRBD2, each one fitting 5 bases. This sequence originates from a human donor in good health (CMV status not recorded). Some clones in this sample may be carry-over from other donors' samples. This sample comprised cultured PBMCs, obtained from culture after CMV antigen stimulation. The CDR3 sequence is CASSMRWGPYEQYV. The nucleotide sequence is TGTGCCAGTAGTATGAGGTGGGGACCCTACGAGCAGTACGTC.